This T cell receptor (beta chain) appears in the sequencing data of a study of T cell clonotyping in hematopoietic cell transplantation. There are 13 residues in the CDR3. Trimming at V came to 5 bases and at J to 10 bases, leaving 10 bases not matched to a gene. CDR1 MNHEY and CDR2 SVGAGI come from the germline V gene. Note on this clone: No antigen is known for it.

Findings of the study overall: Recipient TCR diversity dropped after transplant; expanded clonotypes rose from day 30 to 180.

Sequencing used immunoSEQ multiplex PCR; TCRdb keeps in-frame clones, though not all of them. Among about 9,300 clones listed, approximately 87% were seen once. The sequence was collected from a human patient who had an allogeneic stem cell transplant, so the T cells may come from the graft donor. The donor label of this sample is uncertain. Some clones in this sample may be carry-over from other donors' samples. The specimen comprised PBMCs, sampled 180 days after allogeneic stem cell transplant. The chain employs TRBV6-5 and TRBJ1-1, with 7 bases fitting TRBD1. In DNA, the CDR3 is TGTGCCAGCAGTACGGGACAGCTCAAAGGAGCTTTCTTT. It is translated as CASSTGQLKGAFF.